This record looks at one T cell receptor (beta chain) sequence and its context. Its antigen is not identified. One base away lies a much larger clone, so this may be a sequencing read error. Given the absence of the conserved phenylalanine or tryptophan at the CDR3 end, a read error is likely. CDR3 regions of TCR beta were amplified from RNA transcripts. Investigators did first-round RT-PCR with HTBI primers, then second-round multiplex PCR. TCRdb re-derived calls from the multiplex PCR reads in MiXCR, one entry per CDR3 protein. The sample records about 620,000 distinct CDR3 sequences, around a fifth being singletons. This entry belongs to a study of Graves' ophthalmopathy and Graves' hyperthyroidism. Regarding the study as a whole: A 13-signature model separated ophthalmopathy from stable hyperthyroidism, about 90% sensitivity, approximately 84% specificity. Clonotypes were expanded in thyroid at above 0.001 frequency, and most also appeared in blood.

The germline V gene has CDR1 PRHDT and CDR2 FYEKMQ (reference sequence). V was shortened by 5 bases and J by 9 bases, with 13 bases between the two germline ends. The CDR3 totals 12 residues. Among the exclusions were patients with other autoimmune diseases, uncontrolled infections, pregnancy or lactation. This TCR derives from a young woman with stable Graves' hyperthyroidism. Some clones in this sample may be carry-over from other donors' samples. This chain joins TRBV13 and TRBJ1-1; weak D call: TRBD1 (5 bases). The source material was peripheral blood. CDR3 region: CASSRASGQAFL. The CDR3 bases are TGTGCCAGCAGCCGTGCCTCAGGGCAAGCTTTCTTG.